The 17 T cell receptor beta chains below come from one sample, sequenced in a study of cytomegalovirus exposure and HLA in healthy donors. Vbeta (60) and Jbeta (13) primers were used in the PCR. The data were produced by immunoSEQ multiplex PCR, yet TCRdb's version contains in-frame clones alone and is incomplete. The sample has around 130,000 clones; 80% are singletons. The sequenced material came from PBMCs. The receptor set was obtained from a woman aged 35 to 49 in good health and CMV-seronegative.

The rearrangement joins TRBV28 to TRBJ1-5; no clear D. From germline, CDR1 is MDHEN and CDR2 SYDVKM. The CDR3 sequence is 12 residues long. V dropped 2 bases and J dropped 5 bases, with 4 bases sitting between them. CDR3 coding DNA: TGTGCCAGCAGTTTAGTCTATCAGCCCCAGCATTTT. Protein: CASSLVYQPQHF.

The chain has TRBV7-2 and TRBJ2-1, with 7 nucleotides matching TRBD1. The V gene's germline CDR1 is SGHTA and CDR2 FQGNSA. Trimming removed 1 base from V and 3 bases from J; junction bases left unmatched: 3. The CDR3 sequence is 15 residues long. CDR3 in DNA: TGTGCCAGCAGCTTAGGGACAGGCAACTACAATGAGCAGTTCTTC. It specifies CASSLGTGNYNEQFF.

This sequence joins TRBV4-1 and TRBJ2-7, with 8 bases aligning to TRBD2. In germline, CDR1 is MGHRA, CDR2 YSYEKL. CDR3 size: 15 residues. V lost 1 base and J lost 6; bases outside the gene matches: 8. The CDR3 sequence: CASSQGRTSLPEQYF. DNA of the CDR3: TGCGCCAGCAGCCAAGGCCGGACTAGCCTACCCGAGCAGTACTTC.

This clone was seen more than once but under ten times. The V gene is TRBV29-1, the J gene TRBJ1-2; 9 bases line up with TRBD1. The trim removed 1 base at V and 13 bases at J, leaving 16 bases unmatched. The CDR3 runs to 15 residues. CDR1 and CDR2 (germline): SQVTM, ANQGSEA. CDR3: CSVEVNIGQGKGVTF. CDR3 DNA: TGCAGCGTTGAAGTGAACATCGGACAGGGGAAGGGGGTCACCTTC.

V gene TRBV19 combines with J gene TRBJ2-1, with a tentative D call TRBD1 (6 bases). The germline V and J ends were trimmed by 5 bases and 7 bases, with 9 bases remaining between them. This CDR3 comprises 12 residues. CDR1 and CDR2 (germline): LNHDA, SQIVND (reference sequence). In DNA form, the CDR3 reads TGTGCCAGTAGTCCCCAGGGGAATGAGCAGTTCTTC. The encoded protein is CASSPQGNEQFF.

The V call is TRBV15, the J call TRBJ2-5, with TRBD2 matching over 11 bases. V lost 4 bases to trimming and J lost 3 bases; unmatched junction nucleotides: 13. Germline CDR1 is LNHNV and CDR2 is YYDKDF (reference sequence). CDR3 size: 18 residues. The CDR3 DNA reads TGTGCCACCAGCATCTTCAAGGGGGCTAGCGGGGGGAAAGAGACCCAGTACTTC. It is translated as CATSIFKGASGGKETQYF.

The chain joins TRBV27 to TRBJ2-4; the match to TRBD1 covers 8 bases. With 3 bases clipped from V and 0 bases from J, the junction kept 4 bases outside the gene matches. This CDR3 region has 16 residues. Germline values: CDR1 MNHEY, CDR2 SMNVEV (reference sequence). In DNA, the CDR3 is TGTGCCAGCAGTTTCTCAGGGGGCAGAGCCAAAAACATTCAGTACTTC. It encodes CASSFSGGRAKNIQYF.

This rearrangement joins TRBV28 to TRBJ2-1, with D tentatively TRBD1 (5 bases). The CDR3 has 14 residues. CDR1 MDHEN and CDR2 SYDVKM come from the germline V gene. Trimming cost V 6 bases and J 1 base, with 10 bases left between them. Written as DNA, the CDR3 is TGTGCCAGCAGCAGGGCCCCGTCCTACAATGAGCAGTTCTTC. Translated: CASSRAPSYNEQFF.

The V gene is TRBV25-1, the J gene TRBJ1-1, with a tentative D call TRBD1 (5 bases). The CDR3 totals 16 residues. The ends were cut back, 1 base at V and 1 base at J, with 13 bases in the middle. Germline assignment: CDR1 MGHDK and CDR2 SYGVNS. CDR3 sequence reads: CASSESVQDGNTEAFF. Written as DNA, the CDR3 is TGTGCCAGCAGTGAATCGGTACAGGATGGGAACACTGAAGCTTTCTTT.

The rearrangement links TRBV7-8 to TRBJ1-4, with 7 bases fitting TRBD1. CDR3 length: 19 amino acids. Per the germline V gene, CDR1 is SGHVS and CDR2 is FQNEAQ. V lost 5 bases, J lost 5 bases, and 20 bases stayed unmatched. CDR3: CASSGRNFRVGQQNEKLFF. CDR3 nucleotides: TGTGCCAGCAGCGGGCGAAACTTCAGGGTGGGACAGCAAAATGAAAAACTGTTTTTT.

The chain is built from TRBV6-5 and TRBJ2-1, with D tentatively TRBD2 (6 bases). This CDR3 has 13 residues. With 4 bases removed from V and 4 bases from J, the gap between germline ends came to 8 bases. Germline lookup yields CDR1 MNHEY and CDR2 SVGAGI. The CDR3 DNA sequence: TGTGCCAGCAGTTCTGGGACTTACAATGAGCAGTTCTTC. Residues: CASSSGTYNEQFF.

The CDR3 DNA is TGTGCCATCAGTGGGGCTAAGGGGGAAGGAAACACCATATATTTT. Translated, it gives CAISGAKGEGNTIYF. The chain carries TRBV10-3 and TRBJ1-3; D possibly corresponds to TRBD1 (6 bases). CDR1 and CDR2 from the germline V gene are ENHRY and SYGVKD. Trimming removed 4 bases from V and 4 bases from J, with 14 bases in between. This CDR3 has 15 residues.

The sample holds a few counts of this clone. The CDR3 DNA reads as TGCGCCAGCAGCCCGGCAGGGAATCAGCCCCAGCATTTT. Translating it yields CASSPAGNQPQHF. The J gene is TRBJ1-5, the V gene TRBV4-3; a weak D match, TRBD1 (5 bases). V was pared by 4 bases and J by 4 bases, with 8 bases between. Germline V gene sequence: CDR1 LGHNA, CDR2 YSLEER. The CDR3 length is 13 residues.

This clone was seen a handful of times. The chain links TRBV27 to TRBJ2-5, with a tentative D call TRBD1 (5 bases). Germline values: CDR1 MNHEY, CDR2 SMNVEV (reference sequence). The CDR3 length is 13 residues. The V end lost 3 bases, the J end lost 5 bases, and 10 bases lay between the germline ends. In DNA form, the CDR3 reads TGTGCCAGCAGTTTGGGGCCCAGGGAGACCCAGTACTTC. Encoded protein: CASSLGPRETQYF.

The rearrangement uses TRBV7-3 and TRBJ1-1, with a weak D call TRBD1 (5 bases). This CDR3 has 13 residues. V was shortened by 2 bases and J by 5 bases, with 9 bases between the two germline ends. Germline V gene sequence: CDR1 SGHTA, CDR2 FQGTGA. The CDR3 is CASSLSGYTEAFF. CDR3 sequence (DNA): TGTGCCAGCAGCTTATCAGGGTATACTGAAGCTTTCTTT.

This chain joins TRBV5-1 and TRBJ1-2, with TRBD1 matching 7 bases. CDR3 length: 12 residues. Losses at the gene ends were 3 bases for V and 6 bases for J; bases not matched to a gene: 2. Germline values: CDR1 SGHRS, CDR2 YFSETQ. The chain's CDR3 is CASSSDRNGYTF. CDR3 DNA: TGCGCCAGCAGCTCGGACAGGAATGGCTACACCTTC.

This sequence joins TRBV15 and TRBJ1-2, with 7 nucleotides matching TRBD1. The trim removed 3 bases at V and 6 bases at J, leaving 7 bases unmatched. Germline loops: CDR1 LNHNV, CDR2 YYDKDF (reference sequence). CDR3 size: 14 residues. The CDR3 sequence is CATSSLRGANGYTF. The CDR3 DNA sequence: TGTGCCACCAGCAGTCTCAGGGGGGCGAATGGCTACACCTTC.